This passage covers 10 T cell receptor beta chains from one sample sequenced in a study of T cells in Graves' hyperthyroidism and ophthalmopathy. Amplification of TCR beta CDR3 regions used RNA as the template. The TCR CDR3 first-round RT-PCR relied on the HTBI primer set. One entry per CDR3 protein, called by TCRdb with MiXCR from the multiplex PCR reads. Here the sample spans 45,000 to 75,000 distinct CDR3 sequences, about 49% being singletons. The specimen sequenced was blood. Receptors were obtained from a woman between 25 and 40 years old with Graves' ophthalmopathy.

Remarks on this clonotype: The junction does not match germline at one end; this may be a read error. The chain employs TRBV7-3 and TRBJ2-3; 9 positions match TRBD2. Germline CDR1 SGHTA, CDR2 FQGTGA. The CDR3 sequence is 14 residues long. The CDR3 coding sequence is TGTGCCGGCAGCTTGGCGGGAGGGACAGATACGCAGTATTTT. Translated: CAGSLAGGTDTQYF. The full variable domain, with the rest looked up from reference TRBV7-3 and TRBJ2-3, is GAGVSQTPSNKVTEKGKYVELRCDPISGHTALYWYRQSLGQGPEFLIYFQGTGAADDSGLPNDRFFAVRPEGSVSTLKIQRTERGDSAVYLCAGSLAGGTDTQYFGPGTRLTVL.

At least ten counts were recorded for this clonotype. The chain recombines TRBV25-1 with TRBJ2-3; D may be TRBD1 (6 bases). Germline CDR1 and CDR2: MGHDK and SYGVNS. The CDR3 consists of 13 residues. The V gene lost 6 bases and the J gene lost 5 bases, with 12 bases spanning the gap. For the CDR3, the DNA is TGTGCCAGCAGACAGGGTTGGGAAGATACGCAGTATTTT. This sequence encodes CASRQGWEDTQYF.

The chain combines TRBV19 with TRBJ1-2, with a weak D call TRBD1 (5 bases). The V end lost 5 bases, the J end lost 4 bases, and 17 bases lay between the germline ends. Germline V CDR1 and CDR2: LNHDA, SQIVND (reference sequence). The CDR3 has 15 residues. CDR3 residues: CASSLGTSSTYGYTF. CDR3 sequence (DNA): TGTGCCAGTAGTCTGGGGACGTCCTCGACCTATGGCTACACCTTC. The full variable domain, in which reference TRBV19 and TRBJ1-2 provide the parts outside the CDR3, is DGGITQSPKYLFRKEGQNVTLSCEQNLNHDAMYWYRQDPGQGLRLIYYSQIVNDFQKGDIAEGYSVSREKKESFPLTVTSAQKNPTAFYLCASSLGTSSTYGYTFGSGTRLTVV.

The rearrangement joins TRBV7-9 to TRBJ2-2, with no clear D. This CDR3 comprises 14 residues. Germline CDR1 is SEHNR and CDR2 is FQNEAQ (reference sequence). Trimming shortened V by 0 bases and J by 3 bases, and 5 bases separated the two germline ends. The CDR3 DNA sequence: TGTGCCAGCAGCTTAGCGTGGGACACCGGGGAGCTGTTTTTT. It yields the protein CASSLAWDTGELFF.

Comment on this clonotype: This sequence may be a read error, since a much larger clone differs from it by one base. V usage is TRBV6-1 and J usage is TRBJ2-7; D possibly corresponds to TRBD2 (6 bases). This CDR3 spans 14 amino acids. Germline assignment: CDR1 MNHNS and CDR2 SASEGT. The CDR3 loop reads CASSVASEAYERYF. The DNA of the CDR3 is TGTGCCAGCAGTGTTGCTAGCGAAGCCTACGAGCGGTACTTC.

This clonotype was observed at least ten times. The V gene is TRBV5-4, the J gene TRBJ2-7; D uncertain. The V gene lost 4 bases and the J gene lost 3 bases, with 11 bases spanning the gap. The CDR3 covers 13 residues. The germline V gene encodes CDR1 SGHNT and CDR2 YYREEE (reference sequence). CDR3 nucleotides: TGTGCCAGCAGCAGGCGCGACGGCTACGAGCAGTACTTC. Amino acids: CASSRRDGYEQYF.

A remark on this clonotype: The junction does not match germline at one end; this may be a read error. This rearrangement joins TRBV2 to TRBJ1-1; TRBD1 is a possible D gene (5 bases). The CDR3 runs to 16 residues. Germline loops: CDR1 SNHLY, CDR2 FYNNEI. The CDR3 sequence: CASSFGFRAMNTDAFF. The CDR3 region has the DNA TGTGCCAGCAGCTTTGGTTTCAGGGCAATGAACACTGATGCTTTCTTT.

This sequence joins TRBV20-1 and TRBJ2-2, with 12 bases that match TRBD2. The CDR3 runs 16 residues. The ends lost 5 bases at V and 6 bases at J; junction bases unmatched: 10. In germline, CDR1 is DFQATT, CDR2 SNEGSKA (reference sequence). CDR3 nucleotide sequence: TGCAGTGCTTTAAGACTAGCGGGAGTAATCGCCGGGGAGCTGTTTTTT. Its translation: CSALRLAGVIAGELFF.

This clonotype showed up many times. This chain connects TRBV5-8 to TRBJ1-4; D is ambiguous. This CDR3 contains 14 residues. V was shortened by 0 bases and J by 14 bases, with 17 bases between the two germline ends. Per germline, CDR1 SGHTS and CDR2 YDEGEE. In DNA form, the CDR3 reads TGTGCCAGCAGCTTGGCCCCGGGGAAGAAGACGCTGTTTTTT. This translates into CASSLAPGKKTLFF.

This clonotype has a count of ten or more. The rearrangement joins TRBV2 to TRBJ2-7, with 7 bases aligning to TRBD2. Trimming took 6 bases from V and 10 from J; bases not matched to a gene: 9. From germline, CDR1 is SNHLY and CDR2 FYNNEI. This CDR3 is built from 12 residues. As DNA, the CDR3 is TGTGCCAGCAGGGGCGGGAGCCTCGAACAGTACTTC. This codes for CASRGGSLEQYF.